Reported below is one T cell receptor beta chain. These data belong to a study of cytomegalovirus exposure and HLA in healthy donors. Germline V gene data show CDR1 as SGHNT and CDR2 as YENEEA. Trimming shortened V by 4 bases and J by 5 bases, and 8 bases separated the two germline ends. This CDR3 is built from 12 residues. A multiplex PCR was run with 60 Vbeta primers and 13 Jbeta primers. Clones were read by immunoSEQ multiplex PCR, and TCRdb kept only the in-frame ones, dropping some. This sample carries 150,000 to 200,000 clones, 75% to 80% of them seen once, and the ten largest clones take 11% to 15%.

This TCR came from a man aged 50-59 years in good health and CMV-seropositive. The sequenced material came from PBMCs. The genes are TRBV11-3 and TRBJ1-1; D not certain. CDR3 coding DNA: TGTGCCAGCAGCTCGGGAGGTACTGAAGCTTTCTTT. It yields the protein CASSSGGTEAFF.